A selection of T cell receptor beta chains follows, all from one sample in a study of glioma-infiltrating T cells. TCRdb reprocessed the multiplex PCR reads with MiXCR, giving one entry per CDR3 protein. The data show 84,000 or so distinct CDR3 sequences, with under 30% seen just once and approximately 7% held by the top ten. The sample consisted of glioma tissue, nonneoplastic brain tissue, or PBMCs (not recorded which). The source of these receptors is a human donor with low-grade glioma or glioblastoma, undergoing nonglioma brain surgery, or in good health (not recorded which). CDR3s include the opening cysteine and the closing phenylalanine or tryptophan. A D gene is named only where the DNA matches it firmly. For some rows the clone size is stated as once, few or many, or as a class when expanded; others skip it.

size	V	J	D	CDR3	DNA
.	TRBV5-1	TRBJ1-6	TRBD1	CASQTGANYNSPLHF	TGCGCCAGCCAGACAGGGGCTAACTATAATTCACCCCTCCACTTT
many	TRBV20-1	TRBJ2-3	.	CSASKPQDTQYF	TGCAGTGCTAGCAAGCCCCAGGATACGCAGTATTTT
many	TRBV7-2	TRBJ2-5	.	CASSLATYTDYQETQYF	TGTGCCAGCAGCTTAGCGACCTACACAGATTACCAAGAGACCCAGTACTTC
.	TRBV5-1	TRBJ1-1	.	CASSLEPGNTEAFF	TGCGCCAGCAGCTTGGAGCCGGGGAACACTGAAGCTTTCTTT
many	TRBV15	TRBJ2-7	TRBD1	CATSRGGTGQVEQYF	TGTGCCACCAGCAGGGGAGGGACAGGGCAGGTCGAGCAGTACTTC
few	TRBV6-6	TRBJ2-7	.	CASSYSRRAYEQYF	TGTGCCAGCAGTTACTCGAGGAGAGCCTACGAGCAGTACTTC
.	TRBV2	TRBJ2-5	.	CASSDTGTPHETQYF	TGTGCCAGCAGTGATACCGGGACGCCCCACGAGACCCAGTACTTC
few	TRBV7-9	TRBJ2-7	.	CASSLDLYEQYF	TGTGCCAGCAGCTTAGATTTATACGAGCAGTACTTC
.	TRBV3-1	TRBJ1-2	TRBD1	CASNPTGQSLGYTF	TGTGCCAGCAACCCTACGGGACAGAGTCTTGGCTACACCTTC
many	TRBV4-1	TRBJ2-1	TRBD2	CASSRTSGRANYNEQFF	TGCGCCAGCAGCCGGACTAGCGGGAGAGCAAACTACAATGAGCAGTTCTTC
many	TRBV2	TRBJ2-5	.	CASGLLQETQYF	TGTGCCAGCGGGCTATTACAAGAGACCCAGTACTTC
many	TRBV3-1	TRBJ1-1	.	CASSQDGQGIMNTEAFF	TGTGCCAGCAGCCAAGATGGTCAGGGGATCATGAACACTGAAGCTTTCTTT
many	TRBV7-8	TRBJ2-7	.	CASSLVGLEQYF	TGTGCCAGCAGCTTAGTTGGGTTGGAGCAGTACTTC
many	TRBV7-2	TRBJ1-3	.	CASSLLRAGNTIYF	TGTGCCAGCAGCTTACTCAGGGCAGGGAACACCATATATTTT
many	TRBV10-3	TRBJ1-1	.	CAISEEGYTEAFF	TGTGCCATCAGTGAAGAGGGTTACACTGAAGCTTTCTTT
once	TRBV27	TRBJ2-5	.	CASSPSQVIQETQYF	TGTGCCAGCAGTCCCTCTCAGGTCATACAGGAGACCCAGTACTTC
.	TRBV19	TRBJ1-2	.	CASSVTQGSYGYTF	TGTGCCAGTAGCGTGACGCAGGGGAGCTATGGCTACACCTTC
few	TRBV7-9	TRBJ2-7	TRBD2	CASSPASGRAGYEQYF	TGTGCCAGCAGCCCAGCAAGCGGGAGGGCCGGCTACGAGCAGTACTTC
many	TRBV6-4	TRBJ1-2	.	CAAGTPNYGYTF	TGTGCCGCGGGGACACCAAACTATGGCTACACCTTC
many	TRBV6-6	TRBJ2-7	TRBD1	CASSYSRQGAKSEQYF	TGTGCCAGCAGTTACTCACGACAGGGGGCGAAGAGCGAGCAGTACTTC
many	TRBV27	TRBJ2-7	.	CASSTRGLSIYEQYF	TGTGCCAGCAGTACTCGGGGGCTGAGTATCTACGAGCAGTACTTC
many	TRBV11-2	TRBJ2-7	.	CASSLVAGPLEQYF	TGTGCCAGCAGCTTAGTGGCAGGACCCTTGGAGCAGTACTTC
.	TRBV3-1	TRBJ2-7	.	CASSQVPGYEQYF	TGTGCCAGCAGCCAAGTTCCAGGCTACGAGCAGTACTTC
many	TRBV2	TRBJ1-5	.	CASSGGSNQPQHF	TGTGCCAGCAGTGGTGGAAGCAATCAGCCCCAGCATTTT
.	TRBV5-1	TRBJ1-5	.	CASSPGSQVNQPQHF	TGCGCCAGCAGCCCCGGTTCACAGGTCAATCAGCCCCAGCATTTT
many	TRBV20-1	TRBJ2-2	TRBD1	CSARGTGAMTTGELFF	TGCAGTGCTCGGGGGACAGGGGCCATGACCACCGGGGAGCTGTTTTTT
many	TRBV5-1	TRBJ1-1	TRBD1	CASSQRQGLFGLSFF	TGCGCCAGCAGCCAGAGACAGGGTTTGTTTGGGCTGTCTTTCTTT
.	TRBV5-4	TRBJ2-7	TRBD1	CASSHRDSYEQYF	TGTGCCAGCAGCCATCGGGACAGCTACGAGCAGTACTTC
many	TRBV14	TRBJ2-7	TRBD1	CASSQEQGAGEQYF	TGTGCCAGCAGCCAAGAACAGGGGGCCGGCGAGCAGTACTTC
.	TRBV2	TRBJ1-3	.	CASSAETTSSGNTIYF	TGTGCCAGCAGTGCGGAGACAACCTCCTCTGGAAACACCATATATTTT
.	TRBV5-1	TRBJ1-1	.	CASSLGRSNTEAFF	TGCGCCAGCAGCTTGGGACGCTCGAACACTGAAGCTTTCTTT
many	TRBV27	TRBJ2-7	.	CASSATGPPRGEQYF	TGTGCCAGCAGTGCGACCGGGCCTCCAAGGGGCGAGCAGTACTTC
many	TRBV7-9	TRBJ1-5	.	CASSPTGIDQPQHF	TGTGCCAGCAGCCCCACAGGGATTGATCAGCCCCAGCATTTT
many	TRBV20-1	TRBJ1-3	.	CSASSLQRNTIYF	TGCAGTGCTAGTAGCCTGCAGAGGAACACCATATATTTT
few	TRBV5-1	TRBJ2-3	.	CASSSTTIYSSTDTQYF	TGCGCCAGCAGCTCCACCACGATCTATTCCTCCACAGATACGCAGTATTTT
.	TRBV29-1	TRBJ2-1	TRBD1	CSGTGYNEQFF	TGCAGCGGGACAGGGTACAATGAGCAGTTCTTC
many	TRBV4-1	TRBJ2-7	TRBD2	CASSQDVPSGISPEQYF	TGCGCCAGCAGCCAAGATGTCCCTAGCGGGATATCTCCCGAGCAGTACTTC
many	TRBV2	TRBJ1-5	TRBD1	CASSEFWDRSYQPQHF	TGTGCCAGCAGTGAATTTTGGGACAGGTCTTATCAGCCCCAGCATTTT
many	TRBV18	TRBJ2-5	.	CASSPPGRETQYF	TGTGCCAGCTCACCACCGGGGAGAGAGACCCAGTACTTC
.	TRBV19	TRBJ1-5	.	CASRIPGGSNQHQHF	TGTGCCAGTAGAATCCCCGGTGGTAGCAATCAGCACCAGCATTTT
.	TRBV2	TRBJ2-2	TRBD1	CASKTDRSNTGELYF	TGTGCCAGCAAGACGGACAGGAGTAACACCGGGGAGCTGTATTTT
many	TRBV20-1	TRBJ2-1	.	CSASPSRGEQFF	TGCAGTGCTAGCCCTTCACGGGGAGAGCAGTTCTTC
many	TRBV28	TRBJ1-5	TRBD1	CASSLSGTGHQPQHF	TGTGCCAGCAGTTTGTCCGGGACAGGACATCAGCCCCAGCATTTT
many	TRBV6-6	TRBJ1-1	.	CASSYSGRLNTEAFF	TGTGCCAGCAGTTACTCCGGCAGACTGAACACTGAAGCTTTCTTT
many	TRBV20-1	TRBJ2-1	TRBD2	CSAVSGTSGINEQFF	TGCAGTGCCGTTTCCGGGACTAGCGGGATCAATGAGCAGTTCTTC
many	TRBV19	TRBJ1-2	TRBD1	CASTRTGLNYGYTF	TGTGCCAGTACCAGGACAGGGCTGAACTATGGCTACACCTTC
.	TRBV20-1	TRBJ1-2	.	CSTGRETLPNYGYTF	TGCAGTACTGGGCGAGAGACACTTCCGAACTATGGCTACACCTTC
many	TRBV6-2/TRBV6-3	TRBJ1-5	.	CAIARDTYSNQPQHF	TGTGCCATCGCCCGGGACACCTATAGCAATCAGCCCCAGCATTTT
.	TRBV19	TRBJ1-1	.	CATSNMNTEAFF	TGTGCCACCTCCAACATGAACACTGAAGCTTTCTTT
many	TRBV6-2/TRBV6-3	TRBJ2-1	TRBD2	CASSYAGGPYNEQFF	TGTGCCAGCAGTTACGCGGGAGGTCCCTACAATGAGCAGTTCTTC